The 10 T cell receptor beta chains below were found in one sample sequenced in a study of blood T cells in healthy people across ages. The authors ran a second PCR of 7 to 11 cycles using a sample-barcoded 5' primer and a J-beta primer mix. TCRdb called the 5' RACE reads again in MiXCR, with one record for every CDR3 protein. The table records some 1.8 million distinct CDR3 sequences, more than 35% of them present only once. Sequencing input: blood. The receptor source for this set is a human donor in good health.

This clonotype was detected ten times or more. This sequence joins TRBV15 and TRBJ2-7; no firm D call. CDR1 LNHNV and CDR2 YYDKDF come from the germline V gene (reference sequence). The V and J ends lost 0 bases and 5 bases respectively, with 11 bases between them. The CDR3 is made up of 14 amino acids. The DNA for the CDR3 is TGTGCCACCAGCAGAGATGGTACGCTCGACGAGCAGTACTTC. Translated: CATSRDGTLDEQYF.

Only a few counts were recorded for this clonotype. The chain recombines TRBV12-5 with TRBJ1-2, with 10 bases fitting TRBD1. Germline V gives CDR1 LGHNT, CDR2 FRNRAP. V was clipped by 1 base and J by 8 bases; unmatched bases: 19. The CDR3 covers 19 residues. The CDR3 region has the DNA TGTGCTAGTGGTTTGGAGAGACAGGGGGCCCTGGCGCCCAAGCTGGGCTACACCTTC. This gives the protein CASGLERQGALAPKLGYTF.

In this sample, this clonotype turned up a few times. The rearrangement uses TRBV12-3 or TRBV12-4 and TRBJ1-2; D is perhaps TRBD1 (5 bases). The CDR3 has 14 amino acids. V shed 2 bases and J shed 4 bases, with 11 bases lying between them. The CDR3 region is CASSLRGDFYGYTF. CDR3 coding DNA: TGTGCCAGCAGTTTAAGAGGGGATTTCTATGGCTACACCTTC.

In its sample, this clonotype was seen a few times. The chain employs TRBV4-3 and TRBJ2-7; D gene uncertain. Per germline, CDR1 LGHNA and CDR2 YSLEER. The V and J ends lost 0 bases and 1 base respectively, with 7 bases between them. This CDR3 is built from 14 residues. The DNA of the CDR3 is TGCGCCAGCAGCCAAGAAATAGGGTCCTACGAGCAGTACTTC. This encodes CASSQEIGSYEQYF.

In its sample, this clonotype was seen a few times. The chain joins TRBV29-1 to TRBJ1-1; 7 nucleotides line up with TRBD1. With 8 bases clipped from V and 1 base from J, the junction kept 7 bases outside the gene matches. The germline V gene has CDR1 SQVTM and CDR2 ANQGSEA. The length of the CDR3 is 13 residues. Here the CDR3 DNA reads TGCAGCACTACTCGGACAGGGAACACTGAAGCTTTCTTT. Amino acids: CSTTRTGNTEAFF. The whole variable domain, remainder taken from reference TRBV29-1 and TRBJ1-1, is SAVISQKPSRDICQRGTSLTIQCQVDSQVTMMFWYRQQPGQSLTLIATANQGSEATYESGFVIDKFPISRPNLTFSTLTVSNMSPEDSSIYLCSTTRTGNTEAFFGQGTRLTVV.

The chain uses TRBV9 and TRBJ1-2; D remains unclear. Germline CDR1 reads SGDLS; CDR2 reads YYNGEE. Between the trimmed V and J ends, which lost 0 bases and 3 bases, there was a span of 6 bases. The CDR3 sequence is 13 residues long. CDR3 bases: TGTGCCAGCAGCGTAGGGGATCACTATGGCTACACCTTC. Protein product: CASSVGDHYGYTF.

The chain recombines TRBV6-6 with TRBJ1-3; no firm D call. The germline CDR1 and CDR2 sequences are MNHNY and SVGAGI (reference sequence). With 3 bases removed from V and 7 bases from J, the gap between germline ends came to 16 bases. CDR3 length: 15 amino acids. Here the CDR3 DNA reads TGTGCCAGCAGTTATCGAGGGAGTAGTACGAACACCATATATTTT. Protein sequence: CASSYRGSSTNTIYF.

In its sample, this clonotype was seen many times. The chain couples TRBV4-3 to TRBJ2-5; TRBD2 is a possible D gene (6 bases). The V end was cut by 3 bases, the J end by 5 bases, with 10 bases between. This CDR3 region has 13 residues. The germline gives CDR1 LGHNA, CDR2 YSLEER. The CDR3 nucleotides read TGCGCCAGCAGCCAGGAGGGGCGGGAGACCCAGTACTTC. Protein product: CASSQEGRETQYF.

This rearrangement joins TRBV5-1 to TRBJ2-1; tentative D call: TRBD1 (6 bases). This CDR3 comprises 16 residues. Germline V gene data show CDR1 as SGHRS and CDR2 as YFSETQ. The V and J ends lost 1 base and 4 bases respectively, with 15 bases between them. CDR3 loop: CASSLRSGVVYNEQFF. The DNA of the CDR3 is TGCGCCAGCAGCTTGAGGTCAGGGGTGGTTTACAATGAGCAGTTCTTC.

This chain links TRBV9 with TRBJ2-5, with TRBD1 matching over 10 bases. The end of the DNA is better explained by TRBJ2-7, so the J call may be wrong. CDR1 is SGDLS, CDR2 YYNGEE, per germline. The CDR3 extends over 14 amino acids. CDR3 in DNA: TGTGCCAGCAGCAAAGACAGGGGGCGGTACGAGCAGTACTTC. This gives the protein CASSKDRGRYEQYF.